This passage covers 6 T cell receptor beta chains from one sample sequenced in a study of control samples from healthy donors and cancer patients. Produced via immunoSEQ multiplex PCR; TCRdb's table is partial and in-frame only. The sample has around 140,000 clones, 80% to 95% seen once. The specimen sequenced was blood. These receptors were collected from a woman aged 45-65 years in good health.

The chain recombines TRBV4-1 with TRBJ2-3, with TRBD2 as a possible D gene (6 bases). CDR3 length: 14 residues. Per the germline V gene, CDR1 is MGHRA and CDR2 is YSYEKL. Trimming shortened V by 2 bases and J by 4 bases, and 10 bases separated the two germline ends. Here the CDR3 reads CASSQLASADTQYF. The DNA of the CDR3 is TGCGCCAGCAGCCAACTAGCGTCGGCAGATACGCAGTATTTT.

The chain has TRBV5-1 and TRBJ2-7; 8 bases are shared with TRBD1. The V gene's germline CDR1 is SGHRS and CDR2 YFSETQ. CDR3 length: 16 amino acids. After removal of 1 base from V and 2 bases from J, the junction contained 8 bases not matched to a gene. CDR3 in DNA: TGCGCCAGCAGCTTGCTCCACGACAGGGGACCCTACGAGCAGTACTTC. Protein: CASSLLHDRGPYEQYF.

The gene calls are TRBV25-1 and TRBJ2-7, with D perhaps TRBD1 or TRBD2 (6 bases each). Germline lookup yields CDR1 MGHDK and CDR2 SYGVNS. V was trimmed by 6 bases and J by 2 bases, leaving 14 bases between them. The CDR3 is 14 residues long. In DNA form, the CDR3 reads TGTGCCAGCAGCCAGGAGGAGGGGGCCTACGAGCAGTACTTC. This encodes CASSQEEGAYEQYF.

CDR3 amino acids: CAWSIPRGQYNEKLFF. CDR3 nucleotide sequence: TGTGCCTGGAGTATCCCTCGGGGGCAGTACAATGAAAAACTGTTTTTT. The gene calls are TRBV30 and TRBJ1-4; a weak D match, TRBD1 (6 bases). This CDR3 is built from 16 residues. Germline V gives CDR1 GTSNPN, CDR2 SVGIG (reference sequence). V shed 2 bases and J shed 5 bases, with 18 bases lying between them.

This clone was seen only once. The chain couples TRBV6-5 to TRBJ2-6, with a possible D match to TRBD1 (5 bases). V was trimmed by 6 bases and J by 0 bases, leaving 9 bases between them. The CDR3 spans 15 residues. Germline V lookup: CDR1 MNHEY, CDR2 SVGAGI. This chain's CDR3 is CASSQTVSGANVLTF. CDR3 in DNA: TGTGCCAGCAGCCAGACAGTCTCTGGGGCCAACGTCCTGACTTTC.

The J gene is TRBJ1-2, the V gene TRBV6-2 or TRBV6-3; 9 bases map to TRBD1. V lost 6 bases, J lost 1 base, and 15 bases stayed unmatched. From germline, CDR1 is MNHEY and CDR2 SVGEGT. The CDR3 runs to 18 residues. This CDR3 reads CASSPTGQGSQINYGYTF. The DNA of the CDR3 is TGTGCCAGCAGCCCTACGGGACAGGGATCACAAATTAACTATGGCTACACCTTC.